Listed below are T cell receptor beta chains from one sample, sequenced in a study of cytomegalovirus exposure and HLA in healthy donors. Method: immunoSEQ multiplex PCR; TCRdb's copy keeps in-frame clones and lacks some. Seen here are some 67,000 clones, about 95% observed once, and the top ten hold under 1.3%. Sequenced input: PBMCs. The receptor source for this set is a woman between 18 and 30 years old in good health and CMV-seronegative. Both conserved end residues are part of each CDR3. The D gene is left open where the match is weak. The size of a clone is reported for some rows only, either as once, few or many, or as a class for expanded clones.

clone size: NA; V gene: TRBV28; D gene: TRBD2; J gene: TRBJ2-7; CDR3 DNA: TGTGCCAGCAGTTTACTCCCTAGCGGGGGGCCCAGAGACGAGCAGTACTTC; CDR3 protein: CASSLLPSGGPRDEQYF
clone size: NA; V gene: TRBV7-3; D gene: NA; J gene: TRBJ2-2; CDR3 DNA: TGTGCCAGCAGCACTCAGGGTCCCGGGGAGCTGTTTTTT; CDR3 protein: CASSTQGPGELFF
clone size: NA; V gene: TRBV7-9; D gene: NA; J gene: TRBJ1-3; CDR3 DNA: TGTGCCAGCAGCTTTCTCAGGGGCTCTGGAAACACCATATATTTT; CDR3 protein: CASSFLRGSGNTIYF
clone size: NA; V gene: TRBV5-5; D gene: NA; J gene: TRBJ1-6; CDR3 DNA: TGTGCCAGCAGCTTGGAAATCATTCGGGCCCTCCACTTT; CDR3 protein: CASSLEIIRALHF
clone size: NA; V gene: TRBV7-9; D gene: TRBD1; J gene: TRBJ2-7; CDR3 DNA: TGTGCCAGCAGCCCGACAGGGTTGTCCTACGAGCAGTACTTC; CDR3 protein: CASSPTGLSYEQYF
clone size: once; V gene: TRBV15; D gene: NA; J gene: TRBJ1-5; CDR3 DNA: TGTGCCACCAGCACCAGCCACCGACAGATAGATCAGCCCCAGCATTTT; CDR3 protein: CATSTSHRQIDQPQHF
clone size: NA; V gene: TRBV6-1; D gene: NA; J gene: TRBJ1-1; CDR3 DNA: TGTGCCAGCATAGTCTCGCTGAACACTGAAGCTTTCTTT; CDR3 protein: CASIVSLNTEAFF
clone size: NA; V gene: TRBV5-4; D gene: TRBD1; J gene: TRBJ2-5; CDR3 DNA: TGTGCCAGCAGCTCGAACACAGGGGGCGTTGAGACCCAGTACTTC; CDR3 protein: CASSSNTGGVETQYF
clone size: NA; V gene: TRBV27; D gene: TRBD1; J gene: TRBJ1-3; CDR3 DNA: TGTGCCAGCAGCGATACAGGGGAGACTGGAAACACCATATATTTT; CDR3 protein: CASSDTGETGNTIYF
clone size: NA; V gene: TRBV11-2; D gene: NA; J gene: TRBJ2-3; CDR3 DNA: TGTGCCAGCAGCTCGAGGGATACGCAGTATTTT; CDR3 protein: CASSSRDTQYF
clone size: NA; V gene: TRBV7-9; D gene: TRBD1; J gene: TRBJ2-2; CDR3 DNA: TGTGCCAGCAGCTTAGTGGTGACAGGGGGGACCGGGGAGCTGTTTTTT; CDR3 protein: CASSLVVTGGTGELFF
clone size: NA; V gene: TRBV11-2; D gene: NA; J gene: TRBJ1-1; CDR3 DNA: TGTGCCAGCAGCTTCCCAGGGATGAACACTGAAGCTTTCTTT; CDR3 protein: CASSFPGMNTEAFF
clone size: NA; V gene: TRBV7-9; D gene: TRBD2; J gene: TRBJ2-3; CDR3 DNA: TGTGCCAGCAGCTTGCCCAGCGGGAGAGCGGCCGATACGCAGTATTTT; CDR3 protein: CASSLPSGRAADTQYF
clone size: NA; V gene: TRBV6-5; D gene: NA; J gene: TRBJ1-2; CDR3 DNA: TGTGCCAGCAGTTACTCAGGGGTCGGCTATGGCTACACCTTC; CDR3 protein: CASSYSGVGYGYTF
clone size: NA; V gene: TRBV29-1; D gene: NA; J gene: TRBJ2-1; CDR3 DNA: TGCAGCGTTTCGGGGGTCAGGGTGACCTACAATGAGCAGTTCTTC; CDR3 protein: CSVSGVRVTYNEQFF
clone size: NA; V gene: TRBV6-6; D gene: TRBD2; J gene: TRBJ2-3; CDR3 DNA: TGTGCCAGCAGTTACTGGCTAGCGGGAGATAGAGATACGCAGTATTTT; CDR3 protein: CASSYWLAGDRDTQYF
clone size: once; V gene: TRBV5-6; D gene: NA; J gene: TRBJ2-7; CDR3 DNA: TGTGCCAGCAGCTTGGGCAGGGGGGACTACGAGCAGTACTTC; CDR3 protein: CASSLGRGDYEQYF
clone size: NA; V gene: TRBV5-1; D gene: NA; J gene: TRBJ2-3; CDR3 DNA: TGCGCCAGCACCCCGGTAGCGGATGTTATGGGTACGCAGTATTTT; CDR3 protein: CASTPVADVMGTQYF
clone size: NA; V gene: TRBV19; D gene: NA; J gene: TRBJ2-1; CDR3 DNA: TGTGCCAGTAGTATAGGTCCCCTCGACAATGAGCAGTTCTTC; CDR3 protein: CASSIGPLDNEQFF
clone size: NA; V gene: TRBV19; D gene: TRBD2; J gene: TRBJ2-1; CDR3 DNA: TGTGCCAGTAGTACGGGACTAGCGGACTACAATGAGCAGTTCTTC; CDR3 protein: CASSTGLADYNEQFF
clone size: NA; V gene: TRBV27; D gene: TRBD1; J gene: TRBJ1-2; CDR3 DNA: TGTGCCAGCAGAGTTACGGACAGGAGCTATGGCTACACCTTC; CDR3 protein: CASRVTDRSYGYTF
clone size: NA; V gene: TRBV28; D gene: TRBD1; J gene: TRBJ2-7; CDR3 DNA: TGTGCCAGCAGAGGACAGGGGATCCACGAGCAGTACTTC; CDR3 protein: CASRGQGIHEQYF
clone size: NA; V gene: TRBV29-1; D gene: NA; J gene: TRBJ1-2; CDR3 DNA: TGCAGCGGTCTATTAGGACTCTATGGCTACACCTTC; CDR3 protein: CSGLLGLYGYTF
clone size: once; V gene: TRBV2; D gene: TRBD1; J gene: TRBJ1-2; CDR3 DNA: TGTGCCAGCAGTAGGGGACAGCCGATAAACTATGGCTACACCTTC; CDR3 protein: CASSRGQPINYGYTF
clone size: NA; V gene: TRBV2; D gene: NA; J gene: TRBJ1-1; CDR3 DNA: TGTGCCAGCAGTGAAGCCTACCAGGGGAGCACTGAAGCTTTCTTT; CDR3 protein: CASSEAYQGSTEAFF